The 25 T cell receptor beta chains below come from one sample, sequenced in a study of Ad26.COV2.S vaccination and SARS-CoV-2 variants. Treatment defined: around 19 received Ad26.COV2.S at low or high dose, single or two shots; about 5 received placebo; per-sample allocation not given. The samples were gathered on day 63 after the first injection of vaccine or placebo. The repertoire was sequenced with immunoSEQ multiplex PCR; TCRdb's copy has only in-frame clones and lacks some. The table lists hundreds of thousands of clones, around nine tenths of them singletons, with around 5.3% in the top ten. Sample: peripheral blood, taken in a trial of Ad26.COV2.S vaccine versus placebo. These receptors were collected from a person between 18 and 60 years old who received the Ad26.COV2.S COVID-19 vaccine or a placebo.

The gene calls are TRBV7-2 and TRBJ1-5; the D gene is possibly TRBD1 (5 bases). The CDR3 extends over 16 amino acids. V lost 0 bases to trimming and J lost 0 bases, with 9 bases between them. Germline V lookup: CDR1 SGHTA, CDR2 FQGNSA. CDR3 nucleotides: TGTGCCAGCAGCTTAGCGTGGCAGGGTAGCAATCAGCCCCAGCATTTT. Translation: CASSLAWQGSNQPQHF.

This sequence joins TRBV7-2 and TRBJ1-5; D call uncertain. This CDR3 has 13 residues. From germline, CDR1 is SGHTA and CDR2 FQGNSA. With 2 bases removed from V and 8 bases from J, the gap between germline ends came to 10 bases. The CDR3 DNA is TGTGCCAGCAGCTTAACCCGGAGGGAGCCCCAGCATTTT. Protein product: CASSLTRREPQHF.

The chain couples TRBV9 to TRBJ1-3; no clear D. V lost 2 bases to trimming and J lost 0 bases, with 6 bases between them. This CDR3 comprises 14 residues. The germline CDR1 and CDR2 sequences are SGDLS and YYNGEE. CDR3 protein: CASSVTSSGNTIYF. Written as DNA, the CDR3 is TGTGCCAGCAGCGTGACGAGCTCTGGAAACACCATATATTTT.

The rearrangement joins TRBV6-1 to TRBJ2-1, with no clear D. This CDR3 contains 16 residues. CDR1 is MNHNS, CDR2 SASEGT, per germline. V lost 1 base and J 2 bases, leaving 12 bases between the germline ends. CDR3 protein: CASSEGHGRAYNEQFF. The CDR3 DNA reads TGTGCCAGCAGTGAAGGACACGGACGGGCCTACAATGAGCAGTTCTTC.

The chain uses TRBV19 and TRBJ2-2, with D tentatively TRBD1 (6 bases). The CDR3 has 16 amino acids. Looked up from germline, CDR1 is LNHDA and CDR2 is SQIVND (reference sequence). Trimming cost V 3 bases and J 0 bases, with 11 bases left between them. The CDR3 sequence is CASSISGAANTGELFF. For the CDR3, the DNA is TGTGCCAGTAGTATTTCAGGGGCCGCGAACACCGGGGAGCTGTTTTTT.

The V call is TRBV13, the J call TRBJ2-2; TRBD2 matches at 8 bases. The CDR3 is 15 amino acids. Germline assignment: CDR1 PRHDT and CDR2 FYEKMQ (reference sequence). Trimming at V came to 4 bases and at J to 4 bases, leaving 5 bases not matched to a gene. CDR3 residues: CASSSQRGSTGELFF. CDR3 bases: TGTGCCAGCAGCTCCCAGCGGGGGAGCACCGGGGAGCTGTTTTTT.

V usage is TRBV7-9 and J usage is TRBJ1-3; D is unresolved. The germline V and J ends were trimmed by 8 bases and 4 bases, with 12 bases remaining between them. The CDR3 has 13 amino acids. Germline lookup yields CDR1 SEHNR and CDR2 FQNEAQ (reference sequence). CDR3: CASGRGSGNTIYF. The CDR3 DNA follows: TGTGCCAGCGGGCGGGGTTCAGGAAACACCATATATTTT.

The gene calls are TRBV6-5 and TRBJ2-7; 7 bases map to TRBD2. Trimming took 7 bases from V and 4 from J; bases not matched to a gene: 10. CDR3 length equals 14 residues. Germline assignment: CDR1 MNHEY and CDR2 SVGAGI. CDR3 residues: CASKTAGTTYEQYF. The CDR3 DNA follows: TGTGCCAGCAAAACAGCGGGAACTACTTACGAGCAGTACTTC.

This rearrangement joins TRBV29-1 to TRBJ1-4; D is unresolved. The germline V gene encodes CDR1 SQVTM and CDR2 ANQGSEA. The V and J ends lost 1 base and 7 bases respectively, with 10 bases between them. The CDR3 runs 13 residues. The CDR3 region has the DNA TGCAGCGTTGAAGGGGTAGGCGGTGAAAAACTGTTTTTT. It translates to CSVEGVGGEKLFF.

The rearrangement uses TRBV30 and TRBJ2-7; 10 bases are a match to TRBD2. CDR1 GTSNPN and CDR2 SVGIG come from the germline V gene (reference sequence). The CDR3 runs 16 residues. With V trimmed by 3 bases and J by 1 base, 9 bases remained unmatched. The DNA of the CDR3 is TGTGCCTGGAGCACTAGCGGGAATCTCCGTTCCTACGAGCAGTACTTC. Translated: CAWSTSGNLRSYEQYF.

V usage is TRBV28 and J usage is TRBJ2-4; D tentatively fits TRBD1 or TRBD2 (5 bases each). V was trimmed by 3 bases and J by 2 bases, leaving 11 bases between them. The CDR3 runs 15 residues. Germline lookup yields CDR1 MDHEN and CDR2 SYDVKM. This CDR3 is CASSFEGLPKNIQYF. For the CDR3, the DNA is TGTGCCAGCAGTTTTGAGGGGCTACCCAAAAACATTCAGTACTTC.

This clone was found once. The chain uses TRBV5-6 and TRBJ2-5; the match to TRBD1 covers 7 bases. The CDR3 loop spans 13 amino acids. With V trimmed by 8 bases and J by 3 bases, 7 bases remained unmatched. Per the germline V gene, CDR1 is SGHDT and CDR2 is YYEEEE. CDR3 loop: CASRWTGEETQYF. The CDR3 nucleotides read TGTGCCAGTAGATGGACAGGAGAAGAGACCCAGTACTTC.

In this sample, this clone turned up once. This CDR3 is CASSQVLAGGPPGELFF. The CDR3 coding sequence is TGCGCCAGCAGCCAAGTTTTGGCGGGAGGGCCCCCCGGGGAGCTGTTTTTT. The genes are TRBV4-1 and TRBJ2-2, with 9 bases lining up with TRBD2. The germline gives CDR1 MGHRA, CDR2 YSYEKL. The V segment lost 1 base and the J segment 6 bases; nucleotides outside the gene matches: 9. The CDR3 contains 17 residues.

J is TRBJ1-2 and V is TRBV5-6; no firm D call. This CDR3 comprises 12 residues. Trimming left V 4 bases short and J 5 bases short, with 9 bases between. The germline gives CDR1 SGHDT, CDR2 YYEEEE. The DNA of the CDR3 is TGTGCCAGCAGCCCTGGACTTTATGGCTACACCTTC. Translated: CASSPGLYGYTF.

The genes are TRBV29-1 and TRBJ2-2; the D gene could be TRBD1 or TRBD2 (5 bases each). Looked up from germline, CDR1 is SQVTM and CDR2 is ANQGSEA. The V and J ends lost 4 bases and 4 bases respectively, with 7 bases between them. The CDR3 length is 12 residues. The CDR3 spells CSVGGGTGELFF. The CDR3 DNA is TGCAGCGTTGGTGGGGGCACCGGGGAGCTGTTTTTT.

For this clone: The junction does not match germline at one end; this may be a read error. The same CDR3 is also encoded by other DNA sequences in this sample. The chain recombines TRBV5-5 with TRBJ2-5, with 8 bases lining up with TRBD2. CDR3 length: 15 residues. Germline CDR1 is SGHKS and CDR2 is YYEKEE (reference sequence). CDR3 nucleotides: TGTGCCAGCAGCTTGAGTAGCGGGGTCCAAGAGACCCAATACTTC. Protein sequence: CASSLSSGVQETQYF.

CDR3 DNA: TGTGCCAGCAGTTACTCGGGACAGAATTCACCCCTCCACTTT. Translation: CASSYSGQNSPLHF. The chain is built from TRBV6-5 and TRBJ1-6, with 7 positions matching TRBD1. Germline V gene sequence: CDR1 MNHEY, CDR2 SVGAGI. V shed 0 bases and J 7 bases; nucleotides not matched to a gene: 0. The CDR3 spans 14 residues.

Only one count was recorded for this clone. The J gene is TRBJ2-4, the V gene TRBV5-1, with no clear D. The CDR3 is 13 residues long. The V end was cut by 4 bases, the J end by 9 bases, with 14 bases between. The germline V gene has CDR1 SGHRS and CDR2 YFSETQ. CDR3 in DNA: TGCGCCAGCAGCCGGGTGGGGTCTACCATTCAGTACTTC. Translating gives CASSRVGSTIQYF.

This chain links TRBV7-2 with TRBJ1-3, with D possibly matching TRBD1 (5 bases). Trimming took 5 bases from V and 3 from J, leaving 11 bases between them. Germline values: CDR1 SGHTA, CDR2 FQGNSA. The CDR3 length is 14 residues. Written as DNA, the CDR3 is TGTGCCAGCAGCCCGACAGCTTTTGGAAACACCATATATTTT. Residues: CASSPTAFGNTIYF.

This clone appeared a few times. The chain employs TRBV6-5 and TRBJ2-7, with D possibly TRBD1 on 6 matching bases. This CDR3 comprises 14 residues. Germline-derived CDR1 and CDR2 are MNHEY and SVGAGI. Between the trimmed V and J ends, which lost 6 bases and 0 bases, there was a span of 12 bases. CDR3 DNA: TGTGCCAGCAGCCCCTCAGGGGTCTCCTACGAGCAGTACTTC. Translated: CASSPSGVSYEQYF.

The table lists this clone with many counts. The chain employs TRBV6-5 and TRBJ2-2, with unresolved D. CDR3 length equals 14 residues. Germline CDR1 is MNHEY and CDR2 is SVGAGI. V was cut by 7 bases and J by 4 bases, with 13 bases left in between. Here the CDR3 DNA reads TGTGCCAGCATTGGGCTTTACTCCACCGGGGAGCTGTTTTTT. Its translation is CASIGLYSTGELFF.

This clone was seen more than once but under ten times. The chain uses TRBV27 and TRBJ1-2; D perhaps matches TRBD1 (5 bases). With 5 bases removed from V and 6 bases from J, the gap between germline ends came to 22 bases. Germline loops: CDR1 MNHEY, CDR2 SMNVEV (reference sequence). This CDR3 has 16 residues. The DNA of the CDR3 is TGTGCCAGCAGTCCCTCCGAAGACAGTCTGTGGGATGGCTACACCTTC. Its translation: CASSPSEDSLWDGYTF.

This clone appeared once. The V gene is TRBV3-1 (or the pseudogene TRBV3-2), the J gene TRBJ2-1, with D tentatively TRBD2 (6 bases). The germline V gene has CDR1 LGHDT and CDR2 YNNKEL (reference sequence). V dropped 4 bases and J dropped 6 bases, with 13 bases sitting between them. This CDR3 comprises 14 residues. The CDR3 DNA follows: TGTGCCAGCAGCCGGGACTCCTCGGGCAATGAGCAGTTCTTC. This gives the protein CASSRDSSGNEQFF.

CDR3 DNA sequence: TGTGCCAGCAGCAACGGACCACGCAATGAGCAGTTCTTC. Translating gives CASSNGPRNEQFF. The chain couples TRBV9 to TRBJ2-1; D gene unclear. The CDR3 totals 13 residues. The V end lost 4 bases, the J end lost 6 bases, and 11 bases lay between the germline ends. Germline V gene lookup returns CDR1 SGDLS and CDR2 YYNGEE.

This chain joins TRBV16 and TRBJ2-3; D unresolved. Germline CDR1 reads KGHSY; CDR2 reads FQNENV. The ends were cut back, 8 bases at V and 8 bases at J, with 20 bases in the middle. This CDR3 has 14 amino acids. The CDR3 nucleotides read TGTGCCAGCTCGACCGGTGAGGCCGGCCTTACGCAGTATTTT. Amino acid sequence: CASSTGEAGLTQYF.